This is a list of T cell receptor beta chains from one sample in a study of Graves' ophthalmopathy and Graves' hyperthyroidism. Each CDR3 protein gets one entry after TCRdb re-called the multiplex PCR reads with MiXCR. The sample gives approximately 210,000 distinct CDR3 sequences, about 32% of which show up once; around 10% is in the top ten. What was sequenced was peripheral blood. Every receptor here comes from a man aged 50-60 years with Graves' ophthalmopathy. Each CDR3 is given with its conserved first and last residue. A D gene is named only where the DNA matches it firmly. Only part of the rows carry a size: once, few, many, or a class if the clone is expanded.

TGTGCCACGGGGGGCGTGGAGACCCAGTACTTC CATGGVETQYF . TRBJ2-5 many TRBV10-3
TGTGCCAGCAGCGACCTGGAACAGACCTACGAGCAGTACTTC CASSDLEQTYEQYF . TRBJ2-7 . TRBV7-4
TGTGCCAGCAGTCCACGCGGCTCCTGGGATGGCTACACCTTC CASSPRGSWDGYTF . TRBJ1-2 . TRBV25-1
TGTGCCAGCAGTGGTGGGACCGGCACTGTAAGCTATGGCTACACCTTC CASSGGTGTVSYGYTF . TRBJ1-2 . TRBV28
TGTGCCAGCAGTTACTCAGGGCGGCAGGGCAATCAGCCCCAGCATTTT CASSYSGRQGNQPQHF . TRBJ1-5 many TRBV6-2/TRBV6-3
TGCGCCAGCAGCCAAGATAGACAGGCTGGCTTCGGGGAGCTGTTTTTT CASSQDRQAGFGELFF . TRBJ2-2 many TRBV4-3
TGTGCCAGCAGTCTAATGACAGGGTTGCAGGCCTACGAGCAGTACTTC CASSLMTGLQAYEQYF TRBD1 TRBJ2-7 many TRBV6-1
TGTGCCAGCAGCCCACGCGGGCCGCTCGAGGTATATAATTCACCCCTCCACTTT CASSPRGPLEVYNSPLHF . TRBJ1-6 . TRBV7-2
TGTGCCAGCAGTAATCCGGGACTAGCGGGTACCTACGAGCAGTACTTC CASSNPGLAGTYEQYF TRBD2 TRBJ2-7 . TRBV6-1
TGTGCCAGCAGTTATGATCCCTACGAGCAGTACTTC CASSYDPYEQYF . TRBJ2-7 . TRBV6-2/TRBV6-3
TGTGCCAGCACCCAAGCTGACACTGAAGCTTTCTTT CASTQADTEAFF . TRBJ1-1 . TRBV12-3/TRBV12-4
TGTGCCAGCAGTGAATGGGCGGGAGGTTCCTACGAGCAGTACTTC CASSEWAGGSYEQYF TRBD2 TRBJ2-7 many TRBV2
TGTGCCTGGAGTCGACAGAACACTGAAGCTTTCTTT CAWSRQNTEAFF . TRBJ1-1 . TRBV30
TGTGCCAGCAGGACGGGAAATTCACCCCTCCACTTT CASRTGNSPLHF . TRBJ1-6 . TRBV12-3/TRBV12-4
TGTGCCAGCAGCCGAGGGACAAGGTCCATTTTCGCTGGCGGGGAGCTGTTTTTT CASSRGTRSIFAGGELFF . TRBJ2-2 many TRBV6-4
TGTGCCAGCACCAAGGTCGACAGGAAGAAAAACATTCAGTACTTC CASTKVDRKKNIQYF . TRBJ2-4 many TRBV28
TGCAGTGGAGGGACTAGCTGGGACCAAGAGACCCAGTACTTC CSGGTSWDQETQYF TRBD2 TRBJ2-5 many TRBV20-1